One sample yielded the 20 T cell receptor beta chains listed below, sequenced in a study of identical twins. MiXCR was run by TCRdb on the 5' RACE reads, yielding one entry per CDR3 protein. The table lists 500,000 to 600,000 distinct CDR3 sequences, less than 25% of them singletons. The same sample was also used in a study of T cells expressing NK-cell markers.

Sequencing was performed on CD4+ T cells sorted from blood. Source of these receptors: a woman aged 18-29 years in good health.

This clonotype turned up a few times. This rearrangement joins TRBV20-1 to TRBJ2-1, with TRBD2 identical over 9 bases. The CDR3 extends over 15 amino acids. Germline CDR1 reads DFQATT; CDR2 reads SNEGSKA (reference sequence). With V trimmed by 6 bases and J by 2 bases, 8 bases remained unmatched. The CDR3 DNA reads TGCAGTGCGAGACTAGCGGTTACAACCTACAATGAGCAGTTCTTC. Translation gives CSARLAVTTYNEQFF.

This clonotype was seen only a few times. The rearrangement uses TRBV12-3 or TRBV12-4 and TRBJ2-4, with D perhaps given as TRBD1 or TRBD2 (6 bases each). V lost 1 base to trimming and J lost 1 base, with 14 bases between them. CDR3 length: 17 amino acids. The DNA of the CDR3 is TGTGCCAGCAGTTTAGGGGGGGCGGGGAGCGCCAAAAACATTCAGTACTTC. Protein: CASSLGGAGSAKNIQYF.

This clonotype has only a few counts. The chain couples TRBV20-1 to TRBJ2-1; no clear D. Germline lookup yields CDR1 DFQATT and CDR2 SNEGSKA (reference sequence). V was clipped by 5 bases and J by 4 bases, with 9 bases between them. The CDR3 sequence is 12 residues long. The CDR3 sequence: CSAGPKYNEQFF. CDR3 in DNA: TGCAGTGCTGGCCCCAAGTACAATGAGCAGTTCTTC.

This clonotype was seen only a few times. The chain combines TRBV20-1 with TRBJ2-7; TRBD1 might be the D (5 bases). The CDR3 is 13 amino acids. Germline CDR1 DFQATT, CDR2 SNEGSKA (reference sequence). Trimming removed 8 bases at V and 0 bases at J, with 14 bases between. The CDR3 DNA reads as TGCAGTTCCGCGCAGGGAAGCTCCTACGAGCAGTACTTC. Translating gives CSSAQGSSYEQYF.

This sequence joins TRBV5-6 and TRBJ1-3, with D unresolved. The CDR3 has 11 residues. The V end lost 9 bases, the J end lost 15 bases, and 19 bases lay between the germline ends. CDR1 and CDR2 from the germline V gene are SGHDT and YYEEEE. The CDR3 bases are TGTGCCACGGGAAAGGGAGTGGACGGATATTTT. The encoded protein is CATGKGVDGYF.

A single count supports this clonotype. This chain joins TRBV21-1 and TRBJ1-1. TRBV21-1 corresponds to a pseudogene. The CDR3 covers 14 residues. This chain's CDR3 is CASSKGTGWTEAFF. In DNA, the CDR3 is TGTGCCAGCAGCAAAGGTACGGGTTGGACTGAAGCTTTCTTT.

The CDR3 here is CASSPRLAGHDIQYF. Here the CDR3 DNA reads TGTGCCAGCTCACCTCGACTAGCGGGGCACGACATTCAGTACTTC. The chain uses TRBV18 and TRBJ2-4; TRBD2 aligns across 11 bases. The V gene's germline CDR1 is KGHSH and CDR2 LQKENI. J lost 8 bases, V lost 3 bases, and 6 bases had no gene match. The CDR3 is 15 residues long.

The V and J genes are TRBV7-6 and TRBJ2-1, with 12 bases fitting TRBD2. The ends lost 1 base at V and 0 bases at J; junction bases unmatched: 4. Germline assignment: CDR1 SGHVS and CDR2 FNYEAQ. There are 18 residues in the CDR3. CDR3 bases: TGTGCCAGCAGCTTAGGACCGGGACTAGCGGGCTCCTACAATGAGCAGTTCTTC. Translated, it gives CASSLGPGLAGSYNEQFF.

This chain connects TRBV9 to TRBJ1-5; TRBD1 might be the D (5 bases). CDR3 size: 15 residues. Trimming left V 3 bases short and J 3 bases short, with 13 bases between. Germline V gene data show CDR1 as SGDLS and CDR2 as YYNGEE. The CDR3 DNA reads TGTGCCAGCAGCGCAGGCCGGGGGGTCAATCAGCCCCAGCATTTT. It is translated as CASSAGRGVNQPQHF.

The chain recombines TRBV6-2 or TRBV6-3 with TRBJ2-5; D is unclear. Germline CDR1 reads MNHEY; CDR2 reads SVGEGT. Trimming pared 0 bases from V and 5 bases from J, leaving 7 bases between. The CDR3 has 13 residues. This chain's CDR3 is CASSYSYWETQYF. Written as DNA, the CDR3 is TGTGCCAGCAGTTACTCGTATTGGGAGACCCAGTACTTC.

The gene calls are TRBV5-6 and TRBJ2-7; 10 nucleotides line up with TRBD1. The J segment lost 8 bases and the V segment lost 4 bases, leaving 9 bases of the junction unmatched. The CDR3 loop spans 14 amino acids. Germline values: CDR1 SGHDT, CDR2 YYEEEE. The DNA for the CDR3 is TGTGCCAGCAGCGCCGGGACAGGGGCGTGGAAGCAGTACTTC. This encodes CASSAGTGAWKQYF.

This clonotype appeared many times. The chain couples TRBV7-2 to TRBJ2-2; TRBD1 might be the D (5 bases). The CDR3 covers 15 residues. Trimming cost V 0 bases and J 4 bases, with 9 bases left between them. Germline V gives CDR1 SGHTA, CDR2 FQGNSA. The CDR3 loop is CASSLAAGFTGELFF. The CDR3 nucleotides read TGTGCCAGCAGCTTAGCGGCAGGGTTCACCGGGGAGCTGTTTTTT.

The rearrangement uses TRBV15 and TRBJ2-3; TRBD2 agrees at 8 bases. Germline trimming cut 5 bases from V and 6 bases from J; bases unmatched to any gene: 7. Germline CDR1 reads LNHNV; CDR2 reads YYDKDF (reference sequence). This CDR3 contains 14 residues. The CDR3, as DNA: TGTGCCACCAGCGTGACGGGGGGGCGGGATACGCAGTATTTT. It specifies CATSVTGGRDTQYF.

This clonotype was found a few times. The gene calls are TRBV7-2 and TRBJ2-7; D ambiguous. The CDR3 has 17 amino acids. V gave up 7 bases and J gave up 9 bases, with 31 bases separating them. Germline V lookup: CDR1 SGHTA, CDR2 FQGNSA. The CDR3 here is CASTYRANQLATSVQYF. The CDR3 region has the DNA TGTGCCAGCACTTACCGTGCGAACCAGTTAGCTACTTCGGTGCAGTACTTC.

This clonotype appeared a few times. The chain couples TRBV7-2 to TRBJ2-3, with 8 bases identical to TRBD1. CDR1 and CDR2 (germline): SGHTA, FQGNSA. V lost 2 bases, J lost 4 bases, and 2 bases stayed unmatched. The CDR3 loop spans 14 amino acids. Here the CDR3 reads CASSLPGGADTQYF. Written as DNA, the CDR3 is TGTGCCAGCAGCTTACCAGGGGGCGCAGATACGCAGTATTTT.

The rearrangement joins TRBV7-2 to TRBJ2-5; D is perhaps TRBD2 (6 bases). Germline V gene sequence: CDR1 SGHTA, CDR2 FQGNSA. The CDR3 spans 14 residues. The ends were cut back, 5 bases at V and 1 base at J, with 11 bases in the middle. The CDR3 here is CASSRVGGQETQYF. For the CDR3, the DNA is TGTGCCAGCAGCCGAGTGGGGGGCCAAGAGACCCAGTACTTC.

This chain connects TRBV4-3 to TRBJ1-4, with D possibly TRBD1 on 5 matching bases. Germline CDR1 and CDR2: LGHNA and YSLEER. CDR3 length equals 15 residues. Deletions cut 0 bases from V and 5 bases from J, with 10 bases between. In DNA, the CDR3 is TGCGCCAGCAGCCAAGACCCTAAGGGGAATGAAAAACTGTTTTTT. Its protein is CASSQDPKGNEKLFF.

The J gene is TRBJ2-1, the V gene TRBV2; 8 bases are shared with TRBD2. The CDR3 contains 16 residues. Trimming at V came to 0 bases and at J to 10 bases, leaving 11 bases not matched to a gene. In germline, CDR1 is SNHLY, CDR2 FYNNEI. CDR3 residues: CASSEAGRGAQREQFF. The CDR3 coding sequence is TGTGCCAGCAGTGAAGCTGGGCGGGGGGCCCAAAGGGAGCAGTTCTTC.

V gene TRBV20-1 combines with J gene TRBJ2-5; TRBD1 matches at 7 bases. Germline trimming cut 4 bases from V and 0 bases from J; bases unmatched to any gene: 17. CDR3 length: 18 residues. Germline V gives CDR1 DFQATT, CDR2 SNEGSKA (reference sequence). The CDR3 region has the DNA TGCAGTGCTATCCCTCCCCGTTCCCAGGGGGAGTACCAAGAGACCCAGTACTTC. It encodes CSAIPPRSQGEYQETQYF.

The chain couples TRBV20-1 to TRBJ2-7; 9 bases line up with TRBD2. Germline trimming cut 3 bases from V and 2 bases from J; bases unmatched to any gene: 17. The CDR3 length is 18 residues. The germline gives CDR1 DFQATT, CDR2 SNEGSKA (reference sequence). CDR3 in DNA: TGCAGTGCTAGCCTCACAGGGGCCTTAGCGGGGGACCCCTACGAGCAGTACTTC. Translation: CSASLTGALAGDPYEQYF.